The 21 T cell receptor beta chains given below trace back to one sample, sequenced in a study of Graves' ophthalmopathy and Graves' hyperthyroidism. Amplification from RNA transcripts yielded the TCR beta CDR3 regions. The library came from an HTBI-primed first-round RT-PCR and a second-round multiplex PCR. In TCRdb, the multiplex PCR reads were re-called with MiXCR into one record per CDR3 protein. The table shows roughly 410,000 distinct CDR3 sequences, with 15% to 19% occurring only once. Sequenced sample: peripheral blood. The source of these receptors is a woman aged 18-30 years with stable Graves' hyperthyroidism.

This clonotype was counted at least ten times. The rearrangement joins TRBV3-1 to TRBJ1-2; 7 bases line up with TRBD1. V lost 1 base and J lost 2; bases outside the gene matches: 16. In germline, CDR1 is LGHDT, CDR2 YNNKEL (reference sequence). This CDR3 is built from 19 residues. Here the CDR3 DNA reads TGTGCCAGCAGCCAAGTAAACGCCGGGTCCCGGGACAGAAACTATGGCTACACCTTC. It is translated as CASSQVNAGSRDRNYGYTF. The whole variable domain, remainder taken from reference TRBV3-1 and TRBJ1-2, is DTAVSQTPKYLVTQMGNDKSIKCEQNLGHDTMYWYKQDSKKFLKIMFSYNNKELIINETVPNRFSPKSPDKAHLNLHINSLELGDSAVYFCASSQVNAGSRDRNYGYTFGSGTRLTVV.

V and J are TRBV5-1 and TRBJ2-5; 8 bases match TRBD2. The germline V gene encodes CDR1 SGHRS and CDR2 YFSETQ. CDR3 length equals 16 residues. The V gene end was trimmed by 2 bases and the J gene end by 4 bases; junction bases not matched to a gene: 10. CDR3 sequence (DNA): TGCGCCAGCAGCTTTACCCGGGGGGGGTTCAGAGAGACCCAGTACTTC. Translated: CASSFTRGGFRETQYF.

To note about this clonotype: At one boundary the junction diverges from the germline segment, which might be a read error. The CDR3 region is CASSLGTGPNYGYAF. The CDR3 bases are TGTGCCAGCAGTTTAGGGACAGGGCCCAACTATGGCTACGCCTTC. This chain connects TRBV12-3 or TRBV12-4 to TRBJ1-2, with TRBD1 identical over 8 bases. The CDR3 consists of 15 residues.

This clonotype was recorded at least ten times. The gene calls are TRBV7-2 and TRBJ2-7; no firm D call. Germline assignment: CDR1 SGHTA and CDR2 FQGNSA. The ends were cut back, 5 bases at V and 0 bases at J, with 8 bases in the middle. CDR3 length equals 13 residues. As DNA, the CDR3 is TGTGCCAGCAGCGACACTGCCTCCTACGAGCAGTACTTC. Its translation is CASSDTASYEQYF.

This clonotype has ten or more counts. The CDR3 DNA follows: TGTGCCAGCAGCCAGCTTTACGAGCAGTACTTC. This gives the protein CASSQLYEQYF. The V gene is TRBV6-2 or TRBV6-3, the J gene TRBJ2-7; no reliable D call. V lost 6 bases, J lost 4 bases, and 7 bases lay in between. CDR3 length equals 11 residues. CDR1 and CDR2 from the germline V gene are MNHEY and SVGEGT.

This clonotype came up many times. This rearrangement joins TRBV6-1 to TRBJ1-5; TRBD1 matches at 11 bases. Germline V lookup: CDR1 MNHNS, CDR2 SASEGT. The CDR3 contains 16 residues. V shed 0 bases and J 7 bases; nucleotides not matched to a gene: 5. CDR3 DNA: TGTGCCAGCAGTGAAGCGTGGACAGGGGGCCGACAGCCCCAGCATTTT. Translated, it gives CASSEAWTGGRQPQHF.

The chain couples TRBV4-1 to TRBJ2-5; tentatively, D is TRBD2 (6 bases). The CDR3 contains 17 residues. Germline assignment: CDR1 MGHRA and CDR2 YSYEKL. V was cut by 3 bases and J by 5 bases, with 22 bases left in between. The CDR3 region has the DNA TGCGCCAGCAGCCACGGACTAAGACGTGGGGGTGGCGAGACCCAGTACTTC. It specifies CASSHGLRRGGGETQYF.

This clonotype was counted many times. The chain recombines TRBV24-1 with TRBJ1-1; D gene ambiguous. The CDR3 spans 11 residues. V was trimmed by 10 bases and J by 1 base, leaving 6 bases between them. Germline CDR1 and CDR2: KGHDR and SFDVKD. The CDR3: CATSANTEAFF. The CDR3 DNA sequence: TGTGCCACTTCAGCGAACACTGAAGCTTTCTTT.

The V and J genes are TRBV20-1 and TRBJ1-1; no clear D. The V and J ends lost 1 base and 13 bases respectively, with 13 bases between them. Per germline, CDR1 DFQATT and CDR2 SNEGSKA (reference sequence). CDR3 length: 11 residues. For the CDR3, the DNA is TGCAGTGCTAGAGGGCAGGCTCAGGATTTCTTT. Translation: CSARGQAQDFF.

This clonotype appeared many times. The rearrangement joins TRBV27 to TRBJ1-5, with D perhaps TRBD1 (6 bases). Trimming shortened V by 5 bases and J by 9 bases, and 11 bases separated the two germline ends. Germline V gene data show CDR1 as MNHEY and CDR2 as SMNVEV (reference sequence). The CDR3 covers 12 residues. CDR3 DNA sequence: TGTGCCAGCAGTACCTCGACAGGGCCCCAGCATTTT. The encoded protein is CASSTSTGPQHF.

The gene calls are TRBV12-3 or TRBV12-4 and TRBJ2-2, with a possible D match to TRBD2 (6 bases). CDR3 length: 15 residues. Trimming cost V 10 bases and J 1 base, with 16 bases left between them. DNA of the CDR3: TGTGCCACCACCCGGTTCGGGGGGAACACCGGGGAGCTGTTTTTT. Its protein is CATTRFGGNTGELFF.

This clonotype was picked up many times. This rearrangement joins TRBV19 to TRBJ1-2; D unresolved. Germline loops: CDR1 LNHDA, CDR2 SQIVND (reference sequence). The CDR3 extends over 14 amino acids. The V gene lost 3 bases and the J gene lost 6 bases, with 14 bases spanning the gap. The CDR3 sequence is CASSIDIRTDGYTF. The CDR3 nucleotides read TGTGCCAGTAGTATCGATATACGAACGGATGGCTACACCTTC. The complete variable domain, with remaining parts taken from reference TRBV19 and TRBJ1-2, reads DGGITQSPKYLFRKEGQNVTLSCEQNLNHDAMYWYRQDPGQGLRLIYYSQIVNDFQKGDIAEGYSVSREKKESFPLTVTSAQKNPTAFYLCASSIDIRTDGYTFGSGTRLTVV.

Ten or more counts support this clonotype. The CDR3 coding sequence is TGTGCCAGCAGCTTAGAAAGGAGTCAAGAGACCCAGTACTTC. Amino acid sequence: CASSLERSQETQYF. This chain connects TRBV11-1 to TRBJ2-5; D is undetermined. Germline loops: CDR1 SGHAT, CDR2 FQDESV (reference sequence). The germline V and J ends were trimmed by 1 base and 2 bases, with 8 bases remaining between them. CDR3 size: 14 residues.

This clonotype was seen many times. CDR3 sequence (DNA): TGTGCCAGCAGCTTAGCGGGCGGGCGAGGGGTTAGCTCCTACGAGCAGTACTTC. It translates to CASSLAGGRGVSSYEQYF. The rearrangement joins TRBV7-6 to TRBJ2-7, with D perhaps given as TRBD1 or TRBD2 (5 bases each). V gave up 0 bases and J gave up 0 bases, with 18 bases separating them. Germline V gives CDR1 SGHVS, CDR2 FNYEAQ. The CDR3 runs to 18 residues.

This clonotype occurred many times. CDR3 amino acids: CATSRVRIPTYEQYF. The CDR3 bases are TGTGCCACCAGCAGGGTTAGGATCCCGACCTACGAGCAGTACTTC. The chain couples TRBV15 to TRBJ2-7; D unclear. The CDR3 has 15 amino acids. The V end was cut by 3 bases, the J end by 2 bases, with 14 bases between. Per the germline V gene, CDR1 is LNHNV and CDR2 is YYDKDF (reference sequence). Variable domain in full (rest from reference TRBV15 and TRBJ2-7): DAMVIQNPRYQVTQFGKPVTLSCSQTLNHNVMYWYQQKSSQAPKLLFHYYDKDFNNEADTPDNFQSRRPNTSFCFLDIRSPGLGDTAMYLCATSRVRIPTYEQYFGPGTRLTVT.

This clonotype came up many times. The chain has TRBV6-5 and TRBJ2-7; the D call may be TRBD1 or TRBD2 (5 bases each). The CDR3 loop spans 15 amino acids. V was pared by 6 bases and J by 4 bases, with 19 bases between. Germline loops: CDR1 MNHEY, CDR2 SVGAGI. CDR3 coding DNA: TGTGCCAGCAGCGTCGTTCTGGGGGTACTGTACGAGCAGTACTTC. It encodes CASSVVLGVLYEQYF.

This clonotype was seen at least ten times. The chain employs TRBV7-8 and TRBJ1-6, with 8 bases aligning to TRBD1. From germline, CDR1 is SGHVS and CDR2 FQNEAQ. The trim removed 4 bases at V and 0 bases at J, leaving 5 bases unmatched. This CDR3 has 17 amino acids. CDR3 residues: CASSSRQGSSYNSPLHF. CDR3 nucleotides: TGTGCCAGCAGCTCACGACAGGGGAGCTCCTATAATTCACCCCTCCACTTT.

In this sample, this clonotype turned up many times. The gene calls are TRBV7-3 and TRBJ2-2; the match to TRBD1 covers 8 bases. The trim removed 5 bases at V and 5 bases at J, leaving 7 bases unmatched. Germline loops: CDR1 SGHTA, CDR2 FQGTGA. This CDR3 spans 15 amino acids. This CDR3 is CASSHDRGDTGELFF. CDR3 bases: TGTGCCAGCAGCCACGACAGGGGAGATACCGGGGAGCTGTTTTTT.

This clonotype was observed many times. The chain recombines TRBV12-5 with TRBJ1-2, with D hard to call. Per germline, CDR1 LGHNT and CDR2 FRNRAP. V lost 7 bases and J 0 bases, leaving 6 bases between the germline ends. The CDR3 is made up of 12 amino acids. CDR3 sequence (DNA): TGTGCTAGTGCTGCAGCTAACTATGGCTACACCTTC. It is translated as CASAAANYGYTF.

The chain combines TRBV20-1 with TRBJ2-7, with D perhaps TRBD2 (5 bases). The germline gives CDR1 DFQATT, CDR2 SNEGSKA (reference sequence). V dropped 0 bases and J dropped 1 base, with 13 bases sitting between them. The CDR3 is made up of 15 amino acids. The CDR3 bases are TGCAGTGCTAGAGATTCCGGAGGAGTTTCCTACGAGCAGTACTTC. It translates to CSARDSGGVSYEQYF.

This clonotype was seen more than once but under ten times. The chain has TRBV5-1 and TRBJ1-2; no reliable D call. The CDR3 is made up of 14 amino acids. Germline-derived CDR1 and CDR2 are SGHRS and YFSETQ. V was cut by 2 bases and J by 6 bases, with 14 bases left in between. DNA for the CDR3: TGCGCCAGCAGCTTATTGACGGCCATCGATGGCTACACCTTC. It translates to CASSLLTAIDGYTF.